This TCR beta chain was obtained from a study of blood T cell repertoires in COVID-19. The overall study: Sample material is recorded as cDNA or gDNA derived from T cells, B-cell-depleted T cells, or PBMCs.

Authors' data handling: Estimation of nucleated cell counts relied on the amplification of reference gene primers. Produced via immunoSEQ multiplex PCR; TCRdb's table is partial and in-frame only. V and J calls and clone size are given by that table; D and trimming were obtained from the DNA. The sample contains tens of thousands of clones, roughly 88% of which appear only once. This CDR3 region has 15 residues. Germline trimming cut 5 bases from V and 1 base from J; bases unmatched to any gene: 5. Looked up from germline, CDR1 is MDHEN and CDR2 is SYDVKM. Material for sequencing was peripheral blood. The chain carries TRBV28 and TRBJ2-7; TRBD1 matches 10 bases. The clonotype originates from a woman aged 70-85 years with acute or convalescent COVID-19. The CDR3 coding sequence is TGTGCCAGCAGTACGCCGGGACAGGGGTCCTACGAGCAGTACTTC. This sequence encodes CASSTPGQGSYEQYF.